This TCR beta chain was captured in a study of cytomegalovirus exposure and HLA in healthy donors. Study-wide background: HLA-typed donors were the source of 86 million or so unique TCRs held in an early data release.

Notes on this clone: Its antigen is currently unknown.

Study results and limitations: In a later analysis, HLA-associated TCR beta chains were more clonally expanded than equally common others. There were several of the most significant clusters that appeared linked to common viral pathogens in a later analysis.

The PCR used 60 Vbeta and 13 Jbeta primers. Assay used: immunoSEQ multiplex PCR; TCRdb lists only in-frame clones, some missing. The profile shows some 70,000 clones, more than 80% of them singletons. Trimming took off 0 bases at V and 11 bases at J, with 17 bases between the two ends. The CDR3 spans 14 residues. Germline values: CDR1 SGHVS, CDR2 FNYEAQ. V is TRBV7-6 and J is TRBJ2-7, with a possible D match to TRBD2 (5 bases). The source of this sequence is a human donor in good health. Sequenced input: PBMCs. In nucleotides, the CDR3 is TGTGCCAGCAGCTTAGCGCTACTTGAGGGAATCAAGTACTTC. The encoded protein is CASSLALLEGIKYF.